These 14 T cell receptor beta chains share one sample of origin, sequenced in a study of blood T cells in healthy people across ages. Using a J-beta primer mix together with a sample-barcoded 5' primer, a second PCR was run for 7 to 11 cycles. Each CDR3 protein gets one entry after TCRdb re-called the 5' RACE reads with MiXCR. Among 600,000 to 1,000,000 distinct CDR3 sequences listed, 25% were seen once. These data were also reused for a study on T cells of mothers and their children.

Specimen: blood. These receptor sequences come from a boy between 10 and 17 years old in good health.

The CDR3 coding sequence is TGTGCCAGCAGTCCACGGACAGGGCACGAGCAGTACTTC. Translation gives CASSPRTGHEQYF. The genes are TRBV28 and TRBJ2-7; 8 bases line up with TRBD1. The CDR3 covers 13 residues. Germline CDR1 and CDR2: MDHEN and SYDVKM. V gave up 5 bases and J gave up 5 bases; unmatched junction bases: 5.

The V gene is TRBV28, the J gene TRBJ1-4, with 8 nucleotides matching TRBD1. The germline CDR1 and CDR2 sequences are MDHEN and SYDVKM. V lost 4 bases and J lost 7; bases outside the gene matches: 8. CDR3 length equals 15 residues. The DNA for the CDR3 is TGTGCCAGCAGTTCGACAGGGGTTGGAGTTGAAAAACTGTTTTTT. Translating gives CASSSTGVGVEKLFF.

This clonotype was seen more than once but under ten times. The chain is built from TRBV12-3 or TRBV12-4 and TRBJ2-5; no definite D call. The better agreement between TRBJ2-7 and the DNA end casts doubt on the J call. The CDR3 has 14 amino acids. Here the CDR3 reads CASSLGETPDEQYF. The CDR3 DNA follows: TGTGCCAGCAGCCTGGGTGAGACCCCCGACGAGCAGTACTTC.

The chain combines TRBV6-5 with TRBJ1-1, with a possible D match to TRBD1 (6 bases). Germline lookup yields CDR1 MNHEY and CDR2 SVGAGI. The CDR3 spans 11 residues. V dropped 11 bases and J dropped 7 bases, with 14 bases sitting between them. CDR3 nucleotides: TGTGCCGCTACCAGACAGGATGAAGCTTTCTTT. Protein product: CAATRQDEAFF.

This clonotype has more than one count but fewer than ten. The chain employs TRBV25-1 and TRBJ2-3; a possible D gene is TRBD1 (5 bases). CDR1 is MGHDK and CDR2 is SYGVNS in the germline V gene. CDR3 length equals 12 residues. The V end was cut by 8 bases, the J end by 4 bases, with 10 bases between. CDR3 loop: CASEGVADTQYF. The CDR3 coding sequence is TGTGCCAGCGAAGGGGTTGCAGATACGCAGTATTTT.

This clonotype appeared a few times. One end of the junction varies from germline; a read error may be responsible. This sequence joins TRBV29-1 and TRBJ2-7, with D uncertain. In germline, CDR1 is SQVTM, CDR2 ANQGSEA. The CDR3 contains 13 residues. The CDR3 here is CSVRRPPRDEQCF. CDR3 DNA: TGCAGCGTCAGAAGACCTCCCAGAGACGAGCAGTGCTTC.

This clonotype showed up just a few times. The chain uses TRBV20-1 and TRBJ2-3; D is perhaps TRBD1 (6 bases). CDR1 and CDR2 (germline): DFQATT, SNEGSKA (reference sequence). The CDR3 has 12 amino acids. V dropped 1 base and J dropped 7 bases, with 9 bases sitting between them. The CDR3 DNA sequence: TGCAGTGCTAGAGGGACAGAGCATACGCAGTATTTT. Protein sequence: CSARGTEHTQYF.

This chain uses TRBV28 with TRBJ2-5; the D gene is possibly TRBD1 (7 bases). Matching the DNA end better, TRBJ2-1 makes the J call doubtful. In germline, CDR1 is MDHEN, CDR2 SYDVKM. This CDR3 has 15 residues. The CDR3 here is CASIMSAGGMNEQFF. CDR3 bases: TGTGCCAGCATTATGTCGGCAGGGGGGATGAATGAGCAGTTCTTC.

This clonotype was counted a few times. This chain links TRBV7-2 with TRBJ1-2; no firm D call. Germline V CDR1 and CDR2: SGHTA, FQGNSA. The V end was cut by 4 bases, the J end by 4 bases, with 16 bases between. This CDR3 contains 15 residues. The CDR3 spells CASSSSLASPYGYTF. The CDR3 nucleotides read TGTGCCAGCAGCTCCTCTCTAGCATCGCCCTATGGCTACACCTTC.

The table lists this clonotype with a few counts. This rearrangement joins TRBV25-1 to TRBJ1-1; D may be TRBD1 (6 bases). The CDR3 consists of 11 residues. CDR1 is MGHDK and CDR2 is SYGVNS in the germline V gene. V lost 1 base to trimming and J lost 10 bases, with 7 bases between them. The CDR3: CASSESRGAFF. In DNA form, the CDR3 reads TGTGCCAGCAGTGAATCCAGGGGAGCTTTCTTT. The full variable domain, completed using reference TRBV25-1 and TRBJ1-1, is EADIYQTPRYLVIGTGKKITLECSQTMGHDKMYWYQQDPGMELHLIHYSYGVNSTEKGDLSSESTVSRIRTEHFPLTLESARPSHTSQYLCASSESRGAFFGQGTRLTVV.

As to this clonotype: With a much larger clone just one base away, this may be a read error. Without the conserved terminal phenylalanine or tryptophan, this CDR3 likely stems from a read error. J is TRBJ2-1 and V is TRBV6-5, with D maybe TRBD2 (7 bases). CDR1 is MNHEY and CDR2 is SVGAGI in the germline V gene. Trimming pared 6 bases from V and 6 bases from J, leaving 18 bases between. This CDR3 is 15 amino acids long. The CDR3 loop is CASRALGGAPNEQFL. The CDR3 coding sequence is TGTGCCAGCAGAGCGCTGGGGGGGGCGCCCAATGAGCAGTTCCTC.

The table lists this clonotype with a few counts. The CDR3 loop is CASSLAGRQTTNEKLFF. The DNA for the CDR3 is TGTGCCAGCAGCTTAGCCGGACGACAGACAACTAATGAAAAACTGTTTTTT. The rearrangement joins TRBV7-2 to TRBJ1-4; maybe TRBD1 (5 bases). This CDR3 is 17 amino acids long. The V and J ends lost 0 bases and 0 bases respectively, with 11 bases between them. CDR1 SGHTA and CDR2 FQGNSA come from the germline V gene. Using reference TRBV7-2 and TRBJ1-4 for the parts outside the CDR3, the full variable domain is GAGVSQSPSNKVTEKGKDVELRCDPISGHTALYWYRQSLGQGLEFLIYFQGNSAPDKSGLPSDRFSAERTGGSVSTLTIQRTQQEDSAVYLCASSLAGRQTTNEKLFFGSGTQLSVL.

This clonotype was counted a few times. The CDR3 sequence is CASSWSLLGTQYF. The CDR3 region has the DNA TGTGCCAGCAGTTGGAGCCTGCTTGGTACCCAGTACTTC. The chain combines TRBV6-5 with TRBJ2-5; D unclear. The CDR3 totals 13 residues. CDR1 and CDR2 (germline): MNHEY, SVGAGI. The ends were cut back, 4 bases at V and 8 bases at J, with 14 bases in the middle.

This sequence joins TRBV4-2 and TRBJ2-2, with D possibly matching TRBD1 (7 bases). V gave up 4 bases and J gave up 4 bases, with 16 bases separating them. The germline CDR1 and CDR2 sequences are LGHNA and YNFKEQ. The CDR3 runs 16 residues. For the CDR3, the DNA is TGTGCCAGCAGCCGACAGGGAGACGGGGGCACCGGGGAGCTGTTTTTT. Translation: CASSRQGDGGTGELFF.